Given below is one T cell receptor (beta chain) in context. The antigen remains undetermined. The sample is drawn from a study of T cell clonotyping in hematopoietic cell transplantation. Method: immunoSEQ multiplex PCR; TCRdb's copy keeps in-frame clones and lacks some. The sample carries 17,000 or so clones, 80% to 95% recorded once. Study-level findings and limits: Few recipient clonotypes overlapped donors; over 95% were de novo at given depth. After transplant, recipient diversity fell while pathologically expanded clonotypes grew through day 180.

This CDR3 has 16 residues. Germline trimming cut 7 bases from V and 1 base from J; bases unmatched to any gene: 10. This sequence originates from a man aged 35-49 years in good health. Some clones in this sample may be carry-over from other donors' samples. V gene TRBV5-3 combines with J gene TRBJ1-5; 8 nucleotides align to TRBD1. TRBV5-3 is given ORF status, its function remaining uncertain. Sequencing input: peripheral blood mononuclear cells. CDR3 bases: TGTGCCAGACCCGTCTGGGGACAGGAAAGCAATCAGCCCCAGCATTTT. It encodes CARPVWGQESNQPQHF.